Detailed here is one TCR beta chain. The germline CDR1 and CDR2 sequences are SGDLS and YYNGEE. This CDR3 spans 15 amino acids. Trimming shortened V by 0 bases and J by 1 base, and 7 bases separated the two germline ends. Assay used: immunoSEQ multiplex PCR; TCRdb lists only in-frame clones, some missing. This repertoire shows about 34,000 clones, over 80% found once; its top ten account for around 15%. This entry is derived from a study of blood T cell repertoires in COVID-19. About the study: Acute and convalescent COVID-19 samples came from the United States, Italy and Spain. Nucleic acid was either cDNA or gDNA, and it came from T cells, B-cell-depleted T cells, or PBMCs.

Sample: peripheral blood. The TCR originated in a man aged 55 to 70 with active COVID-19. The chain uses TRBV9 and TRBJ2-2, with unresolved D. The CDR3 reads CASSVVPLNTGELFF. The CDR3 DNA sequence: TGTGCCAGCAGCGTAGTCCCCTTGAACACCGGGGAGCTGTTTTTT.